The 25 T cell receptor beta chains presented below share a single source sample, sequenced in a study of cytomegalovirus exposure and HLA in healthy donors. PCR employed 60 Vbeta and 13 Jbeta primers. Produced via immunoSEQ multiplex PCR; TCRdb's table is partial and in-frame only. This table lists around 130,000 clones. The sequencing sample was made of PBMCs. The origin of the receptors is a woman aged 55-69 years in good health and CMV-seronegative.

V is TRBV6-1 and J is TRBJ1-2, with 9 bases matching TRBD1. The V gene end was trimmed by 2 bases and the J gene end by 6 bases; junction bases not matched to a gene: 10. The CDR3 spans 16 residues. Germline CDR1 and CDR2: MNHNS and SASEGT. CDR3 nucleotides: TGTGCCAGCAGTGAATCCCCGGGACAGGGCGTGGATGGCTACACCTTC. As protein: CASSESPGQGVDGYTF.

The chain joins TRBV28 to TRBJ1-4; 8 positions agree with TRBD1. Germline V gene data show CDR1 as MDHEN and CDR2 as SYDVKM. This CDR3 spans 18 amino acids. The V and J ends lost 6 bases and 7 bases, in that order; junction bases with no gene match: 19. The CDR3: CASRPAGQDPLTGEKLFF. The CDR3 DNA reads TGTGCCAGCAGGCCCGCGGGACAGGACCCCTTGACGGGTGAAAAACTGTTTTTT.

This sequence joins TRBV2 and TRBJ2-5, with TRBD1 matching over 10 bases. From germline, CDR1 is SNHLY and CDR2 FYNNEI. V dropped 6 bases and J dropped 1; count of bases not matched to a gene: 2. This CDR3 has 14 amino acids. DNA of the CDR3: TGTGCCAGCAGGGGGACAGGGGCCCAAGAGACCCAGTACTTC. This gives the protein CASRGTGAQETQYF.

This chain joins TRBV4-2 and TRBJ2-3, with 10 positions matching TRBD2. The CDR3 is made up of 17 amino acids. With V trimmed by 4 bases and J by 4 bases, 11 bases remained unmatched. CDR1 is LGHNA and CDR2 is YNFKEQ in the germline V gene. Here the CDR3 reads CASSLRSSGGLSDTQYF. CDR3 DNA sequence: TGTGCCAGCAGCCTGCGATCTAGCGGGGGTTTGTCAGATACGCAGTATTTT.

The chain carries TRBV6-6 and TRBJ2-1; 9 nucleotides align to TRBD2. Per germline, CDR1 MNHNY and CDR2 SVGAGI (reference sequence). This CDR3 has 14 residues. The ends lost 2 bases at V and 8 bases at J; junction bases unmatched: 4. In DNA form, the CDR3 reads TGTGCCAGCAGTTACGCTAGCGGGAAGTATGAGCAGTTCTTC. Protein sequence: CASSYASGKYEQFF.

As for this clone: One end of the junction varies from germline; a read error may be responsible. V gene TRBV5-1 combines with J gene TRBJ2-5; D unclear. Germline lookup yields CDR1 SGHRS and CDR2 YFSETQ. The CDR3 extends over 13 amino acids. Here the CDR3 reads CVSSLTAQETQYF. As DNA, the CDR3 is TGCGTCAGCAGCTTGACCGCGCAAGAGACCCAGTACTTC.

CDR3 nucleotide sequence: TGCGCCAGCAGCTACACAGGGGGCTCCTACGAGCAGTACTTC. Translated, it gives CASSYTGGSYEQYF. V and J are TRBV5-1 and TRBJ2-7; TRBD1 matches at 8 bases. This CDR3 is 14 amino acids long. Germline V gives CDR1 SGHRS, CDR2 YFSETQ. Trimming took 3 bases from V and 0 from J; bases not matched to a gene: 2.

J is TRBJ2-2 and V is TRBV10-1; D is unresolved. Germline CDR1 is WNHNN and CDR2 is SYGVQD (reference sequence). The length of the CDR3 is 13 residues. Trimming left V 4 bases short and J 2 bases short, with 5 bases between. In nucleotides, the CDR3 is TGCGCCAGCAGTGCCGTAAACACCGGGGAGCTGTTTTTT. It yields the protein CASSAVNTGELFF.

The chain joins TRBV5-5 to TRBJ1-4; no clear D gene. Trimming pared 2 bases from V and 6 bases from J, leaving 11 bases between. Per germline, CDR1 SGHKS and CDR2 YYEKEE (reference sequence). CDR3 size: 14 residues. The CDR3 loop reads CASSFAGGDEKLFF. The CDR3 DNA follows: TGTGCCAGCAGCTTTGCCGGTGGTGATGAAAAACTGTTTTTT.

This chain connects TRBV28 to TRBJ1-2, with D perhaps matching TRBD1 (5 bases). V was clipped by 3 bases and J by 7 bases, with 9 bases between them. The CDR3 has 12 residues. Germline lookup yields CDR1 MDHEN and CDR2 SYDVKM. The CDR3 reads CASSLIRAGYTF. In nucleotides, the CDR3 is TGTGCCAGCAGTTTGATCAGGGCTGGCTACACCTTC.

The chain has TRBV6-6 and TRBJ1-5; D is perhaps TRBD1 (5 bases). Trimming cost V 7 bases and J 2 bases, with 15 bases left between them. The length of the CDR3 is 15 residues. Germline V gives CDR1 MNHNY, CDR2 SVGAGI (reference sequence). CDR3 amino acids: CASNRPSSGNQPQHF. In DNA form, the CDR3 reads TGTGCCAGCAACAGGCCCTCCTCTGGCAATCAGCCCCAGCATTTT.

The rearrangement joins TRBV9 to TRBJ1-6; the match to TRBD1 covers 9 bases. CDR3 size: 15 residues. Trimming at V came to 3 bases and at J to 7 bases, leaving 5 bases not matched to a gene. The germline gives CDR1 SGDLS, CDR2 YYNGEE. The CDR3 nucleotides are TGTGCCAGCAGCGCGGGACAGGGTAAGAATTCACCCCTCCACTTT. Protein sequence: CASSAGQGKNSPLHF.

The chain couples TRBV29-1 to TRBJ2-1; possibly TRBD1 for D (5 bases). Germline V gives CDR1 SQVTM, CDR2 ANQGSEA. Trimming removed 2 bases from V and 8 bases from J, with 13 bases in between. There are 13 residues in the CDR3. CDR3 loop: CSVERQGSDEQFF. The CDR3 DNA is TGCAGCGTTGAACGGCAGGGTTCGGATGAGCAGTTCTTC.

The J gene is TRBJ2-5, the V gene TRBV7-9; TRBD2 matches 8 bases. J was trimmed by 3 bases and V by 7 bases; bases with no gene match: 10. Germline V gene sequence: CDR1 SEHNR, CDR2 FQNEAQ (reference sequence). The CDR3 extends over 15 amino acids. Here the CDR3 reads CASTNSGMGEETQYF. CDR3 DNA sequence: TGTGCCAGCACCAATAGCGGGATGGGAGAAGAGACCCAGTACTTC.

The chain carries TRBV19 and TRBJ1-5; a weak D match, TRBD1 (6 bases). Germline V gives CDR1 LNHDA, CDR2 SQIVND (reference sequence). The length of the CDR3 is 13 residues. Trimming removed 6 bases from V and 4 bases from J, with 10 bases in between. The DNA of the CDR3 is TGTGCCAGTAGGGGCCAGGGGAATCAGCCCCAGCATTTT. As protein: CASRGQGNQPQHF. Based on the CDR3 plus reference TRBV19 and TRBJ1-5, the full variable domain is DGGITQSPKYLFRKEGQNVTLSCEQNLNHDAMYWYRQDPGQGLRLIYYSQIVNDFQKGDIAEGYSVSREKKESFPLTVTSAQKNPTAFYLCASRGQGNQPQHFGDGTRLSIL.

The chain couples TRBV5-1 to TRBJ2-7, with TRBD1 matching 10 bases. V lost 4 bases, J lost 1 base, and 5 bases stayed unmatched. Germline loops: CDR1 SGHRS, CDR2 YFSETQ. The CDR3 sequence is 15 residues long. The DNA for the CDR3 is TGCGCCAGCAGCCGACCGGGACAGGGGTCCTACGAGCAGTACTTC. Its protein is CASSRPGQGSYEQYF.

The V call is TRBV6-4, the J call TRBJ2-7, with D possibly TRBD1 on 6 matching bases. The germline gives CDR1 MRHNA, CDR2 SNTAGT. Trimming removed 4 bases at V and 1 base at J, with 14 bases between. This CDR3 spans 15 amino acids. The CDR3 DNA sequence: TGTGCCAGCAGTGTTACAGGGCCAGCATCCTACGAGCAGTACTTC. Residues: CASSVTGPASYEQYF.

This rearrangement joins TRBV10-3 to TRBJ1-1; 11 nucleotides align to TRBD1. V dropped 10 bases and J dropped 1; count of bases not matched to a gene: 5. The germline CDR1 and CDR2 sequences are ENHRY and SYGVKD. The CDR3 runs to 14 residues. CDR3 nucleotide sequence: TGTGCCACCCGGGACAGGGGGGAGAACACTGAAGCTTTCTTT. The encoded protein is CATRDRGENTEAFF.

The CDR3 DNA sequence: TGTGCCAGCAGCAAAGAGGAGGGACAGGGCGAAGGTCAGCCCCAGCATTTT. It specifies CASSKEEGQGEGQPQHF. The chain couples TRBV21-1 to TRBJ1-5; the table's D call, TRBD1, has no DNA check behind it. TRBV21-1 is a pseudogene locus. The CDR3 extends over 17 amino acids.

The chain combines TRBV30 with TRBJ2-4; D unresolved. Germline V gene lookup returns CDR1 GTSNPN and CDR2 SVGIG (reference sequence). V shed 1 base and J shed 11 bases, with 12 bases lying between them. The length of the CDR3 is 12 residues. CDR3 sequence (DNA): TGTGCCTGGAGTGATTCCGGTATGGTTCAGTACTTC. The encoded protein is CAWSDSGMVQYF. Based on the CDR3 plus reference TRBV30 and TRBJ2-4, the full variable domain is SQTIHQWPATLVQPVGSPLSLECTVEGTSNPNLYWYRQAAGRGLQLLFYSVGIGQISSEVPQNLSASRPQDRQFILSSKKLLLSDSGFYLCAWSDSGMVQYFGAGTRLSVL.

The rearrangement links TRBV2 to TRBJ1-1; TRBD1 matches at 7 bases. The ends lost 6 bases at V and 10 bases at J; junction bases unmatched: 8. Looked up from germline, CDR1 is SNHLY and CDR2 is FYNNEI. This CDR3 contains 12 residues. This chain's CDR3 is CASREQGYRAFF. As DNA, the CDR3 is TGTGCCAGCAGGGAACAGGGGTACAGAGCTTTCTTT.

V gene TRBV6-5 combines with J gene TRBJ1-4; tentative D call: TRBD1 (6 bases). CDR1 and CDR2 (germline): MNHEY, SVGAGI. The CDR3 length is 15 residues. V shed 6 bases and J shed 7 bases, with 18 bases lying between them. The CDR3 bases are TGTGCCAGCAGCCAGAGGGGGGGGCGCGGTGAAAAACTGTTTTTT. It yields the protein CASSQRGGRGEKLFF.

The V call is TRBV29-1, the J call TRBJ1-2, with D uncertain. V shed 4 bases and J shed 8 bases, with 17 bases lying between them. Germline-derived CDR1 and CDR2 are SQVTM and ANQGSEA. The CDR3 spans 13 residues. The CDR3 bases are TGCAGCGTTGGTGTCTTGACACCTGGGGGCTACACCTTC. Amino acid sequence: CSVGVLTPGGYTF.

V and J are TRBV6-6 and TRBJ1-1, with D unresolved. The germline CDR1 and CDR2 sequences are MNHNY and SVGAGI (reference sequence). The V gene lost 3 bases and the J gene lost 0 bases, with 5 bases spanning the gap. CDR3 size: 13 residues. CDR3: CASSYILNTEAFF. The CDR3 DNA reads TGTGCCAGCAGTTATATTCTGAACACTGAAGCTTTCTTT.

The chain recombines TRBV5-1 with TRBJ1-6; 7 positions agree with TRBD1. Per germline, CDR1 SGHRS and CDR2 YFSETQ. Trimming cost V 2 bases and J 10 bases; bases outside gene matches: 6. CDR3 length: 14 residues. CDR3: CASSLRQGWSPLHF. The DNA for the CDR3 is TGCGCCAGCAGCTTAAGACAGGGCTGGTCACCCCTCCACTTT.